The TCR beta chain described here comes from a study of cytomegalovirus exposure and HLA in healthy donors. In the case of this clone: The antigen remains undetermined.

Nominal health characterized the donors when sampled, though unrecorded immune exposures were likely. The CDR3 runs 15 residues. The V end lost 5 bases, the J end lost 2 bases, and 16 bases lay between the germline ends. The germline V gene has CDR1 LGHNA and CDR2 YNFKEQ. PCR amplification relied on 60 Vbeta primers (plus 13 Jbeta primers). Data came from immunoSEQ multiplex PCR; TCRdb stores just in-frame clones and leaves some out. The sample holds around 42,000 clones. Study results and caveats: TCR association rates varied by HLA locus in a later analysis, with DRB1 highest and HLA-C lowest. Sequencing likely produced, as an artifact, a cluster of highly shared sequence variants. While the bulk of TCR sequences proved rare, some public TCRs turned up in many donors.

Sequencing was carried out using PBMCs. The receptor comes from a man aged 25 to 45 in good health and CMV-seronegative. J is TRBJ2-7 and V is TRBV4-2; weak D call: TRBD2 (6 bases). DNA of the CDR3: TGTGCCAGCAGCTCTGCGGGGAAGGGGACCTACGAGCAGTACTTC. It codes for CASSSAGKGTYEQYF.